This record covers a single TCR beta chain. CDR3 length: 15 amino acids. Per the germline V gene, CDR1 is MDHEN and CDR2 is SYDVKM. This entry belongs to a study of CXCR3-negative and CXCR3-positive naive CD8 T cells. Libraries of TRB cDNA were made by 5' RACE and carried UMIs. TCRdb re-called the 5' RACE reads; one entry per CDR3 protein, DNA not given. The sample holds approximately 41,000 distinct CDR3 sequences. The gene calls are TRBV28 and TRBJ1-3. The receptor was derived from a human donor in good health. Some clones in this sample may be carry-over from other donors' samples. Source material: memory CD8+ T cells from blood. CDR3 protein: CASSFYAEMGNTIYF.